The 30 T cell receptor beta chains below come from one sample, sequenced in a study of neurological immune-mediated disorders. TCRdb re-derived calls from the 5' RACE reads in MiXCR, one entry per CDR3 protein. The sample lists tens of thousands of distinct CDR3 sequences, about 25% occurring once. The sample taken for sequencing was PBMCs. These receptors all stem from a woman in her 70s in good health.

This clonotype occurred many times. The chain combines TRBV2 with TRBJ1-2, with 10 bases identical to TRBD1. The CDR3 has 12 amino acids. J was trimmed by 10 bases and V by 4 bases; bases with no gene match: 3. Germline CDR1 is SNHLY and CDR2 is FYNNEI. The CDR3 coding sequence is TGTGCCAGCAGTGGAGGGACAGGGGTCTACACCTTC. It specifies CASSGGTGVYTF.

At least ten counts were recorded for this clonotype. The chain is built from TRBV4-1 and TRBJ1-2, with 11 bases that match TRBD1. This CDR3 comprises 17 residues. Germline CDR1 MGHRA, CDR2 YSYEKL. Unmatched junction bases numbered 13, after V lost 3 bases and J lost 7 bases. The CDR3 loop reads CASSQPGQGAKARGYTF. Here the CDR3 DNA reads TGCGCCAGCAGCCAGCCTGGACAGGGGGCGAAGGCTCGTGGCTACACCTTC.

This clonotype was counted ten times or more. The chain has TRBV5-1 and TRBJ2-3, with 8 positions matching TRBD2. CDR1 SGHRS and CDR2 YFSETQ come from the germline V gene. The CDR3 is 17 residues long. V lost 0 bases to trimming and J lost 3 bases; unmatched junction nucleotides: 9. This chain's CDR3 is CASSLASGAGATDTQYF. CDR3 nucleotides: TGCGCCAGCAGCTTGGCCTCGGGAGCGGGAGCAACAGATACGCAGTATTTT.

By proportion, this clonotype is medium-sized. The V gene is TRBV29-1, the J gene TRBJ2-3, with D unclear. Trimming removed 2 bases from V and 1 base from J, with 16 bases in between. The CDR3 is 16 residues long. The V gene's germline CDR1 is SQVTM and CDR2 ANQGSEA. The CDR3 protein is CSVETPGRRGTDTQYF. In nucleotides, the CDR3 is TGCAGCGTTGAAACCCCTGGGCGTAGGGGCACAGATACGCAGTATTTT.

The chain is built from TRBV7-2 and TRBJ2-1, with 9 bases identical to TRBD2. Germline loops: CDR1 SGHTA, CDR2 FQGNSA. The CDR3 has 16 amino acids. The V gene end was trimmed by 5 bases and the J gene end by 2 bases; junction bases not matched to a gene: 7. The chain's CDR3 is CASSLRVAGAYNEQFF. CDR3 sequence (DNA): TGTGCCAGCAGCCTCAGGGTAGCGGGGGCCTACAATGAGCAGTTCTTC.

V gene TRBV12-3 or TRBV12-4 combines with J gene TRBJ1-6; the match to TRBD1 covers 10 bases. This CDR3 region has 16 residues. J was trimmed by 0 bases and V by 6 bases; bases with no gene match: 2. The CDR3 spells CASRGQGSSYNSPLHF. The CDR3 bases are TGTGCCAGCAGGGGACAGGGGAGCTCCTATAATTCACCCCTCCACTTT.

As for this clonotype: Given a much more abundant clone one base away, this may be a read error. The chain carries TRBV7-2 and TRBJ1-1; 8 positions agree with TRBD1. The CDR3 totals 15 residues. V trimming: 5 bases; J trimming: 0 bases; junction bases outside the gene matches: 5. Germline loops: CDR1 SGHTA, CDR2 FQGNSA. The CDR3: CASSHRGTMNTEAFF. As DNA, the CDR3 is TGTGCCAGCAGCCACAGGGGGACCATGAACACTGAAGCTTTCTTT.

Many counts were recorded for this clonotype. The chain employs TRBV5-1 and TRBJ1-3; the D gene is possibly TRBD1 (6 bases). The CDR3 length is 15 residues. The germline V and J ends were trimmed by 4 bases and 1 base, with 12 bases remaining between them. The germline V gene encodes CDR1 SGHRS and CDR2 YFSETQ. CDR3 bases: TGCGCCAGCAGCCAAACAGGGTTTTCTGGAAACACCATATATTTT. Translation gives CASSQTGFSGNTIYF.

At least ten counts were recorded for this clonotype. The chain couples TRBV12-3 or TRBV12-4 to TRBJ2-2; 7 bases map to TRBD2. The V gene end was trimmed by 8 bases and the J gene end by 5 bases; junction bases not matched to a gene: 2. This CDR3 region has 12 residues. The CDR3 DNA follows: TGTGCCAGCGCGGGAGATACCGGGGAGCTGTTTTTT. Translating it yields CASAGDTGELFF.

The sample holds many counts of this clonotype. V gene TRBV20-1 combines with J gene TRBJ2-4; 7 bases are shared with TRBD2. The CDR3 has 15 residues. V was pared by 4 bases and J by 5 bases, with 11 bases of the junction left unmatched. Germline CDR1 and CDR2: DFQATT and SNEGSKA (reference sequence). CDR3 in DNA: TGCAGTGCTAACTACCCCGCGGGAGTAGAAAACATTCAGTACTTC. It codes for CSANYPAGVENIQYF.

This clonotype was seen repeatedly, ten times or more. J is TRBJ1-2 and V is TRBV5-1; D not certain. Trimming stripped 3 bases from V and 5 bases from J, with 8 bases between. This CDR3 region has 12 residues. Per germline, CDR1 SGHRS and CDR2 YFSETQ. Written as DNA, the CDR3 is TGCGCCAGCAGCTATAACTCGTATGGCTACACCTTC. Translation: CASSYNSYGYTF.

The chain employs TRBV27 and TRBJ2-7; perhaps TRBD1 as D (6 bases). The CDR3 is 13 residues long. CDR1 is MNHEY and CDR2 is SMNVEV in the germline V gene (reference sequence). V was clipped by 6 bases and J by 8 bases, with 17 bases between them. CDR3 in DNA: TGTGCCAGCAGCTATACTTCCAGGGGAAAGCAGTACTTC. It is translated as CASSYTSRGKQYF.

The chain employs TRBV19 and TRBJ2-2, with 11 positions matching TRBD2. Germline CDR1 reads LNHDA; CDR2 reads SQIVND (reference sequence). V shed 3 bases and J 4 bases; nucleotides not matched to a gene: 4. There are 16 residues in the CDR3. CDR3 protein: CASSIGLAGFTGELFF. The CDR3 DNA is TGTGCCAGTAGTATTGGACTAGCGGGTTTCACCGGGGAGCTGTTTTTT.

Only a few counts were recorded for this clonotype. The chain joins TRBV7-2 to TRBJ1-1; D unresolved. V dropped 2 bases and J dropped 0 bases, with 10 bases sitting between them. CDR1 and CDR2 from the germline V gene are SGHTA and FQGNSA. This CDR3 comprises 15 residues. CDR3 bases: TGTGCCAGCAGCTTATTCCACGGTATGAACACTGAAGCTTTCTTT. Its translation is CASSLFHGMNTEAFF.

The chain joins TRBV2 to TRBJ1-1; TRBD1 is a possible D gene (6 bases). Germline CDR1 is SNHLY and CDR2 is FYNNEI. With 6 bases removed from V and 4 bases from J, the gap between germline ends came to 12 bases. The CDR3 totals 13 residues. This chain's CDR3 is CASSGEQGTEAFF. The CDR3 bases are TGTGCCAGCAGCGGAGAACAGGGCACTGAAGCTTTCTTT.

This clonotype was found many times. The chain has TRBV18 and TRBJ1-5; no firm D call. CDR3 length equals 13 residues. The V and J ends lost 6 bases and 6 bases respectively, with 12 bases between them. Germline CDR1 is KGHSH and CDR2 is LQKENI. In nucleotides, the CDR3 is TGTGCCAGCTCCCCCGGTGTCACTCAGCCCCAGCATTTT. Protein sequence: CASSPGVTQPQHF.

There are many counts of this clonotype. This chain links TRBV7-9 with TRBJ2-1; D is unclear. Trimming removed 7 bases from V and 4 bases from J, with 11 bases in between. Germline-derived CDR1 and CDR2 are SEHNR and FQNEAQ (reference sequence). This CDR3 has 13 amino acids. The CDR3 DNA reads TGTGCCAGCACCCAGCAGGCTTACAATGAGCAGTTCTTC. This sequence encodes CASTQQAYNEQFF.

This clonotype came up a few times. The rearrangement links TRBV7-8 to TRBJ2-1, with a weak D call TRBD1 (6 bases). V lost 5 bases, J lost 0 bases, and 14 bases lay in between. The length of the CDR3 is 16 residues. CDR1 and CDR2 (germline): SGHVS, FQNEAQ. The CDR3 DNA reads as TGTGCCAGCAGCCGAGGGGGAGCGGCCTCCTACAATGAGCAGTTCTTC. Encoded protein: CASSRGGAASYNEQFF.

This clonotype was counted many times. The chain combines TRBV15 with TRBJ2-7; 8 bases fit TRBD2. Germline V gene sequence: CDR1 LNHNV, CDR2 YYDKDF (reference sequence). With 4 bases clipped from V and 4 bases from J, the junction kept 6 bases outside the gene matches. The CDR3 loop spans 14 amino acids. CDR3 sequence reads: CATSTGPGGYEQYF. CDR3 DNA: TGTGCCACCAGCACAGGCCCGGGAGGGTACGAGCAGTACTTC.

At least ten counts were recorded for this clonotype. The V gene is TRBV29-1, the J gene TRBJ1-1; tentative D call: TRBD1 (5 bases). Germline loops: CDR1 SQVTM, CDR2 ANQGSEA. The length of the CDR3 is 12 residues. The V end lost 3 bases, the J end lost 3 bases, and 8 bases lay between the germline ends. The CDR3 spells CSVDWGDTEAFF. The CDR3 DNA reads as TGCAGCGTTGACTGGGGGGACACTGAAGCTTTCTTT.

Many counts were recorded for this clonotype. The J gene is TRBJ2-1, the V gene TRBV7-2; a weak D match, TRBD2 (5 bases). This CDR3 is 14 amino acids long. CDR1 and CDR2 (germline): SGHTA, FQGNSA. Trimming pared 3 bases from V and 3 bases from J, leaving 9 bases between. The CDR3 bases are TGTGCCAGCAGCTTTGGCGGGTTCTACAATGAGCAGTTCTTC. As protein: CASSFGGFYNEQFF.

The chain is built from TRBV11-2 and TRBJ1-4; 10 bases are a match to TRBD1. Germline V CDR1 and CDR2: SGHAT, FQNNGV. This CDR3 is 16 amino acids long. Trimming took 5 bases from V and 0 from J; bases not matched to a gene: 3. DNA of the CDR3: TGTGCCAGCAGCACCGGGACAGGGGCAACTAATGAAAAACTGTTTTTT. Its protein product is CASSTGTGATNEKLFF. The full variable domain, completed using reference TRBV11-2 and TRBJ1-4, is EAGVAQSPRYKIIEKRQSVAFWCNPISGHATLYWYQQILGQGPKLLIQFQNNGVVDDSQLPKDRFSAERLKGVDSTLKIQPAKLEDSAVYLCASSTGTGATNEKLFFGSGTQLSVL.

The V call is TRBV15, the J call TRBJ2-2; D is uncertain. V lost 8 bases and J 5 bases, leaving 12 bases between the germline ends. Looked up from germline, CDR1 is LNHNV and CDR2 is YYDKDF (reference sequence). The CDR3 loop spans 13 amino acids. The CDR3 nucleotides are TGTGCCACCTATTCGGATAGGACCGGGGAGCTGTTTTTT. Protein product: CATYSDRTGELFF.

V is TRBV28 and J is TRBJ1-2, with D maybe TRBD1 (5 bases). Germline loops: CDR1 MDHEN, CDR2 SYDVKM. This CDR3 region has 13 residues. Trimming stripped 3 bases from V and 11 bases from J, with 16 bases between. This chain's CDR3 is CASSFGDDRGYTF. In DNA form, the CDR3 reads TGTGCCAGCAGTTTCGGGGACGATCGTGGATACACCTTC.

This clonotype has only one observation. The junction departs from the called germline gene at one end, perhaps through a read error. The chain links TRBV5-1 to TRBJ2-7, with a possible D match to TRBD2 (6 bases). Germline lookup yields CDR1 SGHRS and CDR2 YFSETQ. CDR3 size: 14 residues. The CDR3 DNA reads TGCGCCAGTAGCCCCGACTTCGAGGGAGGCGAGCGGTACTTC. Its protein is CASSPDFEGGERYF.

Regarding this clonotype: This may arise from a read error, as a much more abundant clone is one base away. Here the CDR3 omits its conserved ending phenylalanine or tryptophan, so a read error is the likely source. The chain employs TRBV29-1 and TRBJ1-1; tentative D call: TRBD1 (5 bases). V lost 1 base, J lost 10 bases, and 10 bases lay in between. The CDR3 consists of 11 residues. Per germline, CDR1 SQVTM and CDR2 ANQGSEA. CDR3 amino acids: CSVEAGWGAFY. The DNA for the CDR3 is TGCAGCGTTGAAGCAGGGTGGGGAGCTTTCTAT.

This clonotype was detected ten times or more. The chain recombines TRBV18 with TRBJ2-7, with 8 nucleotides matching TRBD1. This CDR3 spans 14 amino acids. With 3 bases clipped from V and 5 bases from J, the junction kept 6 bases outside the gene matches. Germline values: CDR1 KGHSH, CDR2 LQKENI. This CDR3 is CASSPPLDRDEQYF. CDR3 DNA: TGTGCCAGCTCACCTCCCTTGGACAGGGACGAGCAGTACTTC.

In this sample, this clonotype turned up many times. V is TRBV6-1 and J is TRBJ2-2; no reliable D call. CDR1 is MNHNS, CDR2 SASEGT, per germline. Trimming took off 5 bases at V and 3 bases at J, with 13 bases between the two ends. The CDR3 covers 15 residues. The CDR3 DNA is TGTGCCAGCAGTTTTCTTGACTTGGACACCGGGGAGCTGTTTTTT. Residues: CASSFLDLDTGELFF.

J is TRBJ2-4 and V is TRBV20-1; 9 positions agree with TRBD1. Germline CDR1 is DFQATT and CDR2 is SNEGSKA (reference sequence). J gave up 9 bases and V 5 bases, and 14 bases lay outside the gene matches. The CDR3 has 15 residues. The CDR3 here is CSAPPTGTGTAIQYF. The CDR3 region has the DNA TGCAGTGCTCCTCCGACCGGGACAGGGACGGCCATTCAGTACTTC.

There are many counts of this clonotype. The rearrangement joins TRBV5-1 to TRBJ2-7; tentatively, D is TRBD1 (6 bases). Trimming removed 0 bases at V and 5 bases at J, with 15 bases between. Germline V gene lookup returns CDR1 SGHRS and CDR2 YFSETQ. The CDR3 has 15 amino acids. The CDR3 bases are TGCGCCAGCAGCTTGGTTGACAGGCAATCCGACGAGCAGTACTTC. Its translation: CASSLVDRQSDEQYF.